The 23 T cell receptor beta chains below were found in one sample sequenced in a study of T cell changes during pregnancy in multiple sclerosis. Here immunoSEQ multiplex PCR was the method, and the copy in TCRdb shows in-frame clones only, minus some. The sample yields around 60,000 clones, 70% to 90% seen once. The sample here was peripheral blood, taken in the first trimester of pregnancy. These receptors all stem from a female donor with multiple sclerosis, enrolled in a pregnancy study.

The rearrangement links TRBV29-1 to TRBJ1-1; D is uncertain. The germline gives CDR1 SQVTM, CDR2 ANQGSEA. The V end lost 3 bases, the J end lost 3 bases, and 2 bases lay between the germline ends. CDR3 length: 10 residues. CDR3 sequence (DNA): TGCAGCGTTGACTACACTGAAGCTTTCTTT. Amino acids: CSVDYTEAFF.

The chain employs TRBV19 and TRBJ1-1; 9 positions agree with TRBD1. This CDR3 comprises 15 residues. The V gene end was trimmed by 5 bases and the J gene end by 6 bases; junction bases not matched to a gene: 10. Germline-derived CDR1 and CDR2 are LNHDA and SQIVND (reference sequence). CDR3: CASSPRWTGEAEAFF. In DNA, the CDR3 is TGTGCCAGTAGTCCTCGATGGACAGGGGAAGCTGAAGCTTTCTTT.

The chain uses TRBV9 and TRBJ2-2; D possibly corresponds to TRBD2 (6 bases). V lost 4 bases, J lost 1 base, and 23 bases lay in between. CDR1 and CDR2 (germline): SGDLS, YYNGEE. This CDR3 has 19 residues. The CDR3 DNA reads TGTGCCAGCAGCCGCTCATACTTTCCTTCCGGGGGGAACACCGGGGAGCTGTTTTTT. Translated: CASSRSYFPSGGNTGELFF.

The rearrangement joins TRBV11-2 to TRBJ2-1; 9 bases align to TRBD2. The CDR3 totals 15 residues. Germline CDR1 and CDR2: SGHAT and FQNNGV. J was trimmed by 4 bases and V by 4 bases; bases with no gene match: 5. In DNA form, the CDR3 reads TGTGCCAGCAGCTCGGGACTAGCCGGGTACAATGAGCAGTTCTTC. Translated, it gives CASSSGLAGYNEQFF. Full variable domain (outside the CDR3, taken from reference TRBV11-2 and TRBJ2-1): EAGVAQSPRYKIIEKRQSVAFWCNPISGHATLYWYQQILGQGPKLLIQFQNNGVVDDSQLPKDRFSAERLKGVDSTLKIQPAKLEDSAVYLCASSSGLAGYNEQFFGPGTRLTVL.

The rearrangement joins TRBV6-1 to TRBJ2-7, with 10 bases fitting TRBD2. Germline CDR1 MNHNS, CDR2 SASEGT. The junction had 6 bases not matched to a gene; V was cut back by 5 bases and J by 5 bases. CDR3 length: 14 residues. The CDR3 protein is CASSLTGTSDEQYF. Here the CDR3 DNA reads TGTGCCAGCAGTCTCACAGGGACTAGCGACGAGCAGTACTTC.

The table lists this clone with a few counts. V gene TRBV19 combines with J gene TRBJ1-1; possibly TRBD1 for D (5 bases). V gave up 3 bases and J gave up 1 base, with 12 bases separating them. CDR1 LNHDA and CDR2 SQIVND come from the germline V gene (reference sequence). The CDR3 is 15 residues long. CDR3 protein: CASSIYPTENTEAFF. DNA for the CDR3: TGTGCCAGTAGTATTTACCCGACAGAGAACACTGAAGCTTTCTTT.

The CDR3 loop is CASSLGPKGRRAEAFF. The DNA of the CDR3 is TGTGCCAGCAGCTTAGGACCAAAAGGGAGGAGGGCTGAAGCTTTCTTT. This rearrangement joins TRBV11-2 to TRBJ1-1; D is unresolved. This CDR3 has 16 amino acids. V lost 1 base and J lost 6, with 18 bases in between. Looked up from germline, CDR1 is SGHAT and CDR2 is FQNNGV.

Only a few counts were recorded for this clone. The chain joins TRBV14 to TRBJ1-1, with TRBD1 matching 7 bases. Germline trimming cut 2 bases from V and 8 bases from J; bases unmatched to any gene: 11. In germline, CDR1 is SGHDN, CDR2 FVKESK. The CDR3 runs 15 residues. The CDR3 nucleotides read TGTGCCAGCAGCCAAACGGGACCGAGGGGGCCAGAAGCTTTCTTT. Encoded protein: CASSQTGPRGPEAFF.

This clone was seen only a few times. The rearrangement joins TRBV5-6 to TRBJ1-2; 9 bases align to TRBD1. Germline lookup yields CDR1 SGHDT and CDR2 YYEEEE. With 4 bases clipped from V and 7 bases from J, the junction kept 8 bases outside the gene matches. The CDR3 totals 14 residues. Here the CDR3 DNA reads TGTGCCAGCAGCCTCGCGGGACAGGGAAGTGGCTACACCTTC. This translates into CASSLAGQGSGYTF.

The chain recombines TRBV6-5 with TRBJ2-7; 10 bases agree with TRBD2. The CDR3 loop spans 13 amino acids. CDR1 and CDR2 (germline): MNHEY, SVGAGI. The V gene end was trimmed by 5 bases and the J gene end by 3 bases; junction bases not matched to a gene: 1. CDR3 residues: CASSIAGGYEQYF. CDR3 sequence (DNA): TGTGCCAGCAGTATAGCGGGAGGCTACGAGCAGTACTTC.

The gene calls are TRBV6-5 and TRBJ2-3; 10 bases are shared with TRBD1. The CDR3 has 15 amino acids. The V segment lost 0 bases and the J segment 4 bases; nucleotides outside the gene matches: 1. Looked up from germline, CDR1 is MNHEY and CDR2 is SVGAGI. The CDR3 is CASSYSTGGPDTQYF. CDR3 in DNA: TGTGCCAGCAGTTACTCGACAGGGGGCCCAGATACGCAGTATTTT.

This chain connects TRBV11-2 to TRBJ1-2; 8 bases agree with TRBD1. The germline V gene encodes CDR1 SGHAT and CDR2 FQNNGV. With V trimmed by 4 bases and J by 8 bases, 6 bases remained unmatched. CDR3 length: 13 amino acids. The CDR3 protein is CASSSTGEGGYTF. For the CDR3, the DNA is TGTGCCAGCAGCTCGACAGGGGAAGGCGGCTACACCTTC.

V usage is TRBV19 and J usage is TRBJ2-3; 8 positions match TRBD2. Trimming cost V 3 bases and J 0 bases; bases outside gene matches: 5. Germline CDR1 and CDR2: LNHDA and SQIVND (reference sequence). The CDR3 totals 16 residues. The CDR3 sequence: CASSIREGGSTDTQYF. The CDR3 DNA is TGTGCCAGTAGTATTCGGGAGGGAGGGAGCACAGATACGCAGTATTTT.

This rearrangement joins TRBV6-5 to TRBJ1-2; 8 nucleotides line up with TRBD1. V lost 7 bases and J lost 4; bases outside the gene matches: 8. The CDR3 runs to 14 residues. CDR1 is MNHEY and CDR2 is SVGAGI in the germline V gene. CDR3: CASTDRGQSYGYTF. CDR3 bases: TGTGCCAGCACTGACAGGGGTCAGAGCTATGGCTACACCTTC.

J is TRBJ2-7 and V is TRBV30; D unclear. Deletions cut 4 bases from V and 3 bases from J, with 13 bases between. Germline assignment: CDR1 GTSNPN and CDR2 SVGIG (reference sequence). This CDR3 spans 13 amino acids. The CDR3 DNA reads as TGTGCCTGGAAGGCGGAGAGTTACTACGAGCAGTACTTC. Protein product: CAWKAESYYEQYF.

The V call is TRBV7-9, the J call TRBJ1-5, with D unresolved. Germline V gives CDR1 SEHNR, CDR2 FQNEAQ (reference sequence). The CDR3 has 15 residues. The V gene lost 5 bases and the J gene lost 1 base, with 12 bases spanning the gap. The CDR3 DNA reads TGTGCCAGCAGCCCTAGACCGAAAAGCAATCAGCCCCAGCATTTT. Amino acids: CASSPRPKSNQPQHF.

This rearrangement joins TRBV5-1 to TRBJ1-3, with 7 bases fitting TRBD1. There are 15 residues in the CDR3. Germline V gene sequence: CDR1 SGHRS, CDR2 YFSETQ. V lost 2 bases, J lost 1 base, and 3 bases stayed unmatched. The CDR3 sequence: CASSFQGGSGNTIYF. Written as DNA, the CDR3 is TGCGCCAGCAGCTTCCAGGGGGGTTCTGGAAACACCATATATTTT. The whole variable domain, filled in from reference TRBV5-1 and TRBJ1-3, reads KAGVTQTPRYLIKTRGQQVTLSCSPISGHRSVSWYQQTPGQGLQFLFEYFSETQRNKGNFPGRFSGRQFSNSRSEMNVSTLELGDSALYLCASSFQGGSGNTIYFGEGSWLTVV.

The chain uses TRBV7-2 and TRBJ2-4; TRBD1 is a possible D gene (6 bases). V lost 5 bases, J lost 6 bases, and 14 bases lay in between. The CDR3 is 14 residues long. Germline CDR1 SGHTA, CDR2 FQGNSA. CDR3 sequence reads: CASSQTRGANIQYF. In DNA, the CDR3 is TGTGCCAGCAGCCAAACCAGGGGAGCAAACATTCAGTACTTC. The full variable domain, its missing parts supplied by reference TRBV7-2 and TRBJ2-4, is GAGVSQSPSNKVTEKGKDVELRCDPISGHTALYWYRQSLGQGLEFLIYFQGNSAPDKSGLPSDRFSAERTGGSVSTLTIQRTQQEDSAVYLCASSQTRGANIQYFGAGTRLSVL.

The CDR3 coding sequence is TGCGCCAGCAGTGAGCTTCGGGAGGGCAAGAATGAGCAGTTCTTC. Translated, it gives CASSELREGKNEQFF. V is TRBV10-2 and J is TRBJ2-1, with 8 bases fitting TRBD2. V was clipped by 2 bases and J by 7 bases; unmatched bases: 7. Germline V gene sequence: CDR1 WSHSY, CDR2 SAAADI. This CDR3 is 15 amino acids long.

The chain employs TRBV25-1 and TRBJ2-5; 9 nucleotides match TRBD1. The junction had 5 bases not matched to a gene; V was cut back by 4 bases and J by 8 bases. The CDR3 covers 13 residues. Germline V lookup: CDR1 MGHDK, CDR2 SYGVNS. This CDR3 is CASSVTGGTTQYF. In nucleotides, the CDR3 is TGTGCCAGCAGTGTGACAGGGGGGACAACCCAGTACTTC.

The CDR3 sequence: CASSLGGRARGGRGNNEQFF. The CDR3 DNA reads as TGCGCCAGCAGCTTGGGAGGACGGGCCCGTGGCGGGAGGGGAAATAATGAGCAGTTCTTC. The chain recombines TRBV5-1 with TRBJ2-1; 9 bases are shared with TRBD2. V was pared by 0 bases and J by 7 bases, with 20 bases of the junction left unmatched. From germline, CDR1 is SGHRS and CDR2 YFSETQ. The CDR3 contains 20 residues.

The chain is built from TRBV5-6 and TRBJ2-3, with TRBD2 as a possible D gene (6 bases). The CDR3 extends over 16 amino acids. CDR1 is SGHDT and CDR2 is YYEEEE in the germline V gene. V was clipped by 0 bases and J by 5 bases, with 16 bases between them. CDR3 residues: CASSLAFWGLGDTQYF. The CDR3 DNA reads TGTGCCAGCAGCTTGGCTTTCTGGGGACTGGGAGATACGCAGTATTTT.

The chain employs TRBV27 and TRBJ1-4; 8 positions agree with TRBD1. There are 16 residues in the CDR3. Germline trimming cut 2 bases from V and 7 bases from J; bases unmatched to any gene: 9. Germline V gene lookup returns CDR1 MNHEY and CDR2 SMNVEV (reference sequence). CDR3 in DNA: TGTGCCAGCAGTTTAGTCCAGGGGGCATTTGGTGAAAAACTGTTTTTT. Its protein is CASSLVQGAFGEKLFF.